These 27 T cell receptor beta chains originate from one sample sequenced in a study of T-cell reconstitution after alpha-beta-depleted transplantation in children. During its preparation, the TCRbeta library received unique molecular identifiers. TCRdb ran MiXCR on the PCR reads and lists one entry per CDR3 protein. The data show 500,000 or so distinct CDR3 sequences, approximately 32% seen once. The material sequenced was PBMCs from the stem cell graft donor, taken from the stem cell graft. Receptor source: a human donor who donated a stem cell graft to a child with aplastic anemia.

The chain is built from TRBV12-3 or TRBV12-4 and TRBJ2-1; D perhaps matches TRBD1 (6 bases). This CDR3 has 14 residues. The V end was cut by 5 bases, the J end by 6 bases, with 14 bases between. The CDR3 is CASSGQSTGNEQFF. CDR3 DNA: TGTGCCAGCAGTGGACAGTCCACGGGCAATGAGCAGTTCTTC.

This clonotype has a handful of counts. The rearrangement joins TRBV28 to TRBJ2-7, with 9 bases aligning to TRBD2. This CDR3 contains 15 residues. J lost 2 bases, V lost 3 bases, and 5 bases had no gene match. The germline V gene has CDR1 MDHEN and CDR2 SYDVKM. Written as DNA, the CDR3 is TGTGCCAGCAGTTTGGCGGGAGGGCCCGCCTACGAGCAGTACTTC. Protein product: CASSLAGGPAYEQYF.

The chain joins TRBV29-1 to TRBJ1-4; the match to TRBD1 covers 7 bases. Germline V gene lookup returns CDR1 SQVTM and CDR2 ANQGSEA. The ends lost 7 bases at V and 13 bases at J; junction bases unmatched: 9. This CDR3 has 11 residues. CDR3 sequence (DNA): TGCAGCGCCTGGGGGGACAGCGGACTGTTTTTT. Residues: CSAWGDSGLFF.

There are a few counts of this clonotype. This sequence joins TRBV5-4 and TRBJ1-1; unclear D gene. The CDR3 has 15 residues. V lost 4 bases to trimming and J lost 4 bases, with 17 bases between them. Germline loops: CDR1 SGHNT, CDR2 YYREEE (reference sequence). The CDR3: CASSPRAGSSTEAFF. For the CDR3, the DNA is TGTGCCAGCAGCCCCCGAGCTGGCAGTAGCACTGAAGCTTTCTTT.

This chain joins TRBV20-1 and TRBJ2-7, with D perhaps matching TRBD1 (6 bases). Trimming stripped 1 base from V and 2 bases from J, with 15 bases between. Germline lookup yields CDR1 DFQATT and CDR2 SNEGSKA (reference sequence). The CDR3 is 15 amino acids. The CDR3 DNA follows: TGCAGTGCTAGAGTGTCGGGACACCGTACCTACGAGCAGTACTTC. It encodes CSARVSGHRTYEQYF.

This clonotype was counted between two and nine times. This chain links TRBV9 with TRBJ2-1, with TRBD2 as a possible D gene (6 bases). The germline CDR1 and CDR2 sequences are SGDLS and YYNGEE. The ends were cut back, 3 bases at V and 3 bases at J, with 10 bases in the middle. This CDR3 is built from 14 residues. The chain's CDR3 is CASSGWGDYNEQFF. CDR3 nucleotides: TGTGCCAGCAGCGGATGGGGGGACTACAATGAGCAGTTCTTC. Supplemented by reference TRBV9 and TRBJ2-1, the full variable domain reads DSGVTQTPKHLITATGQRVTLRCSPRSGDLSVYWYQQSLDQGLQFLIQYYNGEERAKGNILERFSAQQFPDLHSELNLSSLELGDSALYFCASSGWGDYNEQFFGPGTRLTVL.

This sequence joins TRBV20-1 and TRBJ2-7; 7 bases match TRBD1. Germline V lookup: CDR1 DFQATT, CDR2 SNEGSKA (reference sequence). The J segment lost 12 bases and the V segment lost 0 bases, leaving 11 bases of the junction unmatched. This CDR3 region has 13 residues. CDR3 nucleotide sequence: TGCAGTGCTAGAGATCTAGAAGGGGGCACATCGTACTTC. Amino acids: CSARDLEGGTSYF.

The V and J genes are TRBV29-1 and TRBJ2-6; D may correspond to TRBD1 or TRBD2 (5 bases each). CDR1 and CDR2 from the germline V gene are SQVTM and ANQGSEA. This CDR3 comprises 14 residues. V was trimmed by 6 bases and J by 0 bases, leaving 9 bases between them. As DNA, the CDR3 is TGCAGCGTCCCAGGGAGCTCTGGGGCCAACGTCCTGACTTTC. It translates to CSVPGSSGANVLTF.

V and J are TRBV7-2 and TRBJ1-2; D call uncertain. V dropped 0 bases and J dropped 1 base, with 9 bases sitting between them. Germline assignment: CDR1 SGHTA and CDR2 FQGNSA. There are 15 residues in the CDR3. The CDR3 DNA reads TGTGCCAGCAGCTTAGCTACAGCGCTTAACTATGGCTACACCTTC. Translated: CASSLATALNYGYTF. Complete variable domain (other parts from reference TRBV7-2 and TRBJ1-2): GAGVSQSPSNKVTEKGKDVELRCDPISGHTALYWYRQSLGQGLEFLIYFQGNSAPDKSGLPSDRFSAERTGGSVSTLTIQRTQQEDSAVYLCASSLATALNYGYTFGSGTRLTVV.

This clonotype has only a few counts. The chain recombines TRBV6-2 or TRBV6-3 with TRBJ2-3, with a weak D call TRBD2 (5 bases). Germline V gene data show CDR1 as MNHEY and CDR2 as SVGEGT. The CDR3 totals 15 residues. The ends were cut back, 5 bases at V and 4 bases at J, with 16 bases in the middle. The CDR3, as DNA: TGTGCCAGCAGTCGGGATTATTCCCCCGCAGATACGCAGTATTTT. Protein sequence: CASSRDYSPADTQYF.

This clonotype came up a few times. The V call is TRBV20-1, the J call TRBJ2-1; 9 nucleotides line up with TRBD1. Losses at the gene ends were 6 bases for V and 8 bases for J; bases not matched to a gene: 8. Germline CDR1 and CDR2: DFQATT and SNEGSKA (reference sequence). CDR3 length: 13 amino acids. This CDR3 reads CSARDRVVHEQFF. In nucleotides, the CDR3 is TGCAGTGCGCGGGACAGGGTTGTCCATGAGCAGTTCTTC.

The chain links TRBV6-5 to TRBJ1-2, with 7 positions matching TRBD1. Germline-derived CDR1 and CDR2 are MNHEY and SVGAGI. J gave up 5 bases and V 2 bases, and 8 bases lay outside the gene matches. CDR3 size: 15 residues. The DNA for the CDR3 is TGTGCCAGCAGTTACCCGATGGACAGGAGTTATGGCTACACCTTC. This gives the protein CASSYPMDRSYGYTF.

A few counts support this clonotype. The DNA of the CDR3 is TGTGCCAGCAGCTTAAGTTGGGCAACCGATCAGCCCCAGCATTTT. It translates to CASSLSWATDQPQHF. The rearrangement uses TRBV7-8 and TRBJ1-5; D remains ambiguous. V was trimmed by 2 bases and J by 5 bases, leaving 13 bases between them. This CDR3 comprises 15 residues. Germline-derived CDR1 and CDR2 are SGHVS and FQNEAQ. Variable domain in full (rest from reference TRBV7-8 and TRBJ1-5): GAGVSQSPRYKVAKRGQDVALRCDPISGHVSLFWYQQALGQGPEFLTYFQNEAQLDKSGLPSDRFFAERPEGSVSTLKIQRTQQEDSAVYLCASSLSWATDQPQHFGDGTRLSIL.

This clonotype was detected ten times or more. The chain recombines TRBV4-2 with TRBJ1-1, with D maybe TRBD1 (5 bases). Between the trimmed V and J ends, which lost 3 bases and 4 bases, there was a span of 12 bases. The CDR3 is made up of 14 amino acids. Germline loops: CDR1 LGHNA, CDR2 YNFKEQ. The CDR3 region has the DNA TGTGCCAGCAGCCATTGGGGGGGTATCACTGAAGCTTTCTTT. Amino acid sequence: CASSHWGGITEAFF.

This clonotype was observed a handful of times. The CDR3 DNA reads TGTGCCAGCAGTTTACAGGCTTTTGGGTATGGCTACACCTTC. This codes for CASSLQAFGYGYTF. The J gene is TRBJ1-2, the V gene TRBV6-5, with a weak D call TRBD1 (5 bases). The V gene's germline CDR1 is MNHEY and CDR2 SVGAGI. CDR3 size: 14 residues. Trimming cost V 4 bases and J 5 bases, with 14 bases left between them.

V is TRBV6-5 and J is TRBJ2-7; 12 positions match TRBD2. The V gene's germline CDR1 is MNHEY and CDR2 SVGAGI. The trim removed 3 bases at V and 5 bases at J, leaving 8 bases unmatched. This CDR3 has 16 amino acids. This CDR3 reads CASSYSTSGSLHEQYF. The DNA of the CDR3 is TGTGCCAGCAGTTATTCGACTAGCGGGAGCCTCCACGAGCAGTACTTC.

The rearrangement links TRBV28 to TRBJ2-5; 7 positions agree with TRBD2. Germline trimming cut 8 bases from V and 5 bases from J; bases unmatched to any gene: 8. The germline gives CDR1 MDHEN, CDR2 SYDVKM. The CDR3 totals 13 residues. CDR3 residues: CASVLGGKETQYF. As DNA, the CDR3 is TGTGCCAGCGTCCTGGGAGGGAAGGAGACCCAGTACTTC.

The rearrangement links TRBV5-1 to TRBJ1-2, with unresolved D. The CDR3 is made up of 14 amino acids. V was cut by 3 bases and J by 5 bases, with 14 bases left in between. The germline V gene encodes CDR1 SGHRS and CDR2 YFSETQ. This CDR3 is CASSSGARRYGYTF. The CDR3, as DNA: TGCGCCAGCAGCTCGGGCGCTAGACGGTATGGCTACACCTTC. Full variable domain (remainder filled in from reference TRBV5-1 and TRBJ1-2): KAGVTQTPRYLIKTRGQQVTLSCSPISGHRSVSWYQQTPGQGLQFLFEYFSETQRNKGNFPGRFSGRQFSNSRSEMNVSTLELGDSALYLCASSSGARRYGYTFGSGTRLTVV.

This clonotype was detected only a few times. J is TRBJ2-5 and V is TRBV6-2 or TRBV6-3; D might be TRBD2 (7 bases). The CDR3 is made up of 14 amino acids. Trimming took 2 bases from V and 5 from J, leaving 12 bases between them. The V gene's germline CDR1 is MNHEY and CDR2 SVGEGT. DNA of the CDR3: TGTGCCAGCAGTTACGGGGGGGCTCGGGAGACCCAGTACTTC. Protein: CASSYGGARETQYF.

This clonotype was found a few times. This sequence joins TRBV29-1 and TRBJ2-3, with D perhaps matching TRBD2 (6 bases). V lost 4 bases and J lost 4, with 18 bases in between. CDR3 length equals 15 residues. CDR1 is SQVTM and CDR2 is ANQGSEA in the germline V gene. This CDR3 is CSVANGGGIADTQYF. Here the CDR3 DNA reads TGCAGCGTTGCTAACGGGGGTGGGATCGCAGATACGCAGTATTTT.

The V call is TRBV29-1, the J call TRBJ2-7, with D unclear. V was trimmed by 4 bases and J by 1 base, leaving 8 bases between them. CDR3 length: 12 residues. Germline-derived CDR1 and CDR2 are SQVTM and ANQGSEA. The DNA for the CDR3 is TGCAGCGTTGTTAGGTCTTCCTACGAGCAGTACTTC. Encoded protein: CSVVRSSYEQYF.

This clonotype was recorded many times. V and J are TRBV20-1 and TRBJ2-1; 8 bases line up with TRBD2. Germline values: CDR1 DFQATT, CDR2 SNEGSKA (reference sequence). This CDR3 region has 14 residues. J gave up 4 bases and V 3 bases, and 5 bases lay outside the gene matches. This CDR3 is CSASLSGGYNEQFF. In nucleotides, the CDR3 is TGCAGTGCTAGTCTAAGCGGGGGATACAATGAGCAGTTCTTC.

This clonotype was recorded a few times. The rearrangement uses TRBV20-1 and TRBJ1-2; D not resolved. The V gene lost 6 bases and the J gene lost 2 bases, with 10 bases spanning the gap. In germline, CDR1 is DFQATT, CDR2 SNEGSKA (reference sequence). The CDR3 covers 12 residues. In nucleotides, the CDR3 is TGCAGTGCCAGCCCCCGCAACTATGGCTACACCTTC. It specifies CSASPRNYGYTF.

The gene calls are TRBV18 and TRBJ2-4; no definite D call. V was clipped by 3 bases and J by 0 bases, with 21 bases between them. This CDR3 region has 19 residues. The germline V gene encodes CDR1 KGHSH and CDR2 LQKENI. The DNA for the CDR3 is TGTGCCAGCTCACCGAGTCCCTACGCAGCCCTGAAAGCCAAAAACATTCAGTACTTC. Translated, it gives CASSPSPYAALKAKNIQYF. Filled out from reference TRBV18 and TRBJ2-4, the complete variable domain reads NAGVMQNPRHLVRRRGQEARLRCSPMKGHSHVYWYRQLPEEGLKFMVYLQKENIIDESGMPKERFSAEFPKEGPSILRIQQVVRGDSAAYFCASSPSPYAALKAKNIQYFGAGTRLSVL.

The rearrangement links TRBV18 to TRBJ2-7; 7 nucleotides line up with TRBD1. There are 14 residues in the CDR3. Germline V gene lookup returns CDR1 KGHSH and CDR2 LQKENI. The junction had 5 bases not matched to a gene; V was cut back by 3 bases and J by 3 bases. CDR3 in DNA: TGTGCCAGCTCACCGGGACAGCAGGACTACGAGCAGTACGTC. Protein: CASSPGQQDYEQYV.

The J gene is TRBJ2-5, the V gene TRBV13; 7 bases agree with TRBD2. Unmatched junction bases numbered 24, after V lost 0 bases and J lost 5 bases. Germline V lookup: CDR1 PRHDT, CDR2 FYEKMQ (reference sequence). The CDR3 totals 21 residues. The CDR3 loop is CASSLGLERDRRARLPETQYF. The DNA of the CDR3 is TGTGCCAGCAGCTTAGGCCTCGAGCGGGACCGGCGTGCCCGATTACCCGAGACCCAGTACTTC.

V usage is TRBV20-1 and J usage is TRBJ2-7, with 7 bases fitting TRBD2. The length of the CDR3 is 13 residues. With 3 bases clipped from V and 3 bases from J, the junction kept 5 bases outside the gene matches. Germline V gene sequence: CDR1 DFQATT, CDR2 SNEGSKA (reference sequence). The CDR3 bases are TGCAGTGCTAGGGGGGGAGGGTACTACGAGCAGTACTTC. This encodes CSARGGGYYEQYF.